Listed below are T cell receptor beta chains from one sample, sequenced in a study of cytomegalovirus exposure and HLA in healthy donors. Generated by immunoSEQ multiplex PCR, the TCRdb table keeps only in-frame clones and is missing some. Of around 350,000 clones listed, about nine tenths are singletons. The sequenced material came from PBMCs. The receptors were sampled from a woman between 18 and 29 years old in good health and CMV-seronegative. CDR3s include the opening cysteine and the closing phenylalanine or tryptophan. The D gene is left open where the match is weak. Some rows have no size entry. The others give once, few or many, or a class for an expanded clone.

J	V	size	D	CDR3	DNA
TRBJ2-5	TRBV6-1	NA	NA	CASSVNRGTQETQYF	TGTGCCAGCAGTGTAAACCGGGGGACCCAAGAGACCCAGTACTTC
TRBJ1-4	TRBV15	NA	NA	CATSSEGEGVREKLFF	TGTGCCACCAGCAGTGAGGGGGAGGGGGTACGTGAAAAACTGTTTTTT
TRBJ2-2	TRBV4-1	NA	TRBD1	CASSHEMGQGANTGELFF	TGCGCCAGCAGCCATGAGATGGGACAGGGGGCGAACACCGGGGAGCTGTTTTTT
TRBJ1-4	TRBV5-1	NA	NA	CASSGRTGATNEKLFF	TGCGCCAGCAGCGGCCGGACGGGGGCAACTAATGAAAAACTGTTTTTT
TRBJ2-1	TRBV5-4	NA	TRBD2	CASSLERLAAYNEQFF	TGTGCCAGCAGCTTGGAAAGACTAGCGGCCTACAATGAGCAGTTCTTC
TRBJ2-2	TRBV28	NA	TRBD2	CASSLLGLAGGSNTGELFF	TGTGCCAGCAGTTTGCTGGGGCTAGCGGGAGGATCTAACACCGGGGAGCTGTTTTTT
TRBJ2-1	TRBV28	NA	TRBD1	CASSFRQGTGRIGQFF	TGTGCCAGCAGTTTCCGCCAAGGGACAGGGCGGATTGGGCAGTTCTTC
TRBJ1-2	TRBV10-3	NA	NA	CAISEWVRYGYTF	TGTGCCATCAGTGAGTGGGTCAGGTATGGCTACACCTTC
TRBJ1-4	TRBV18	NA	NA	CASSPVQFNEKLFF	TGTGCCAGCTCACCAGTACAGTTTAATGAAAAACTGTTTTTT
TRBJ2-3	TRBV30	NA	NA	CAWSVPGYTQYF	TGTGCCTGGAGTGTACCGGGGTATACGCAGTATTTT
TRBJ2-3	TRBV5-1	NA	NA	CASSVTGKSPDTQYF	TGCGCCAGCAGCGTCACAGGGAAAAGCCCAGATACGCAGTATTTT
TRBJ2-3	TRBV30	NA	NA	CAWREAGLASRTDTQYF	TGTGCCTGGAGAGAGGCCGGGCTAGCGTCTCGCACAGATACGCAGTATTTT
TRBJ1-4	TRBV19	NA	TRBD1	CASSMEQGGTNEKLFF	TGTGCCAGTAGTATGGAGCAGGGGGGAACTAATGAAAAACTGTTTTTT
TRBJ1-4	TRBV5-1	NA	TRBD1	CASSYGDSDNEKLFF	TGCGCCAGCAGCTACGGGGACAGCGATAATGAAAAACTGTTTTTT
TRBJ2-5	TRBV11-2	NA	NA	CASSFRVTQYF	TGTGCCAGCAGCTTTAGAGTGACCCAGTACTTC
TRBJ1-2	TRBV4-1	few	TRBD1	CASSQGQASRYGYTF	TGCGCCAGCAGCCAGGGACAGGCGAGTCGCTATGGCTACACCTTC
TRBJ1-4	TRBV25-1	NA	TRBD1	CASSPGTGAYNEKLFF	TGTGCCAGCAGCCCCGGGACAGGGGCCTATAATGAAAAACTGTTTTTT
TRBJ2-1	TRBV4-2	NA	TRBD1	CASSQDGSGQNYNEQFF	TGTGCCAGCAGCCAAGATGGGTCGGGACAGAACTACAATGAGCAGTTCTTC
TRBJ2-1	TRBV7-3	NA	TRBD2	CASSLGGTSYNEQFF	TGTGCCAGCAGCTTAGGCGGGACTAGCTACAATGAGCAGTTCTTC
TRBJ2-7	TRBV6-5	few	NA	CATARFPPYEQYF	TGTGCCACGGCTAGGTTCCCCCCCTACGAGCAGTACTTC
TRBJ2-5	TRBV27	NA	TRBD2	CASSPLAGEETQYF	TGTGCCAGCAGTCCCCTAGCGGGAGAAGAGACCCAGTACTTC
TRBJ2-7	TRBV5-6	NA	NA	CASSFGANEQYF	TGTGCCAGCAGCTTTGGAGCCAACGAGCAGTACTTC
TRBJ1-4	TRBV9	NA	NA	CASSTRGGRDEKLFF	TGTGCCAGCAGCACACGAGGGGGTAGAGATGAAAAACTGTTTTTT
TRBJ1-3	TRBV9	NA	NA	CASTQANSGNTIYF	TGTGCCAGCACACAGGCCAATTCTGGAAACACCATATATTTT
TRBJ1-4	TRBV28	NA	TRBD1	CASRQGGREKLFF	TGTGCCAGTCGACAGGGGGGAAGGGAAAAACTGTTTTTT
TRBJ2-7	TRBV2	NA	TRBD1	CASSVNSQGAIEQYF	TGTGCCAGCAGTGTCAATAGTCAGGGGGCCATCGAGCAGTACTTC
TRBJ2-7	TRBV14	NA	TRBD2	CASSSWGGEAYEQYF	TGTGCCAGCAGCTCCTGGGGGGGGGAGGCCTACGAGCAGTACTTC
TRBJ2-5	TRBV5-4	once	TRBD1	CASSLAGTASQETQYF	TGTGCCAGCAGCTTGGCCGGGACAGCCTCCCAAGAGACCCAGTACTTC
TRBJ2-7	TRBV28	NA	NA	CASSFTGISPYEQYF	TGTGCCAGCAGTTTTACGGGGATAAGTCCCTACGAGCAGTACTTC
TRBJ2-7	TRBV11-2	few	TRBD2	CASSPNRGGTYEQYF	TGTGCCAGCAGCCCTAACCGGGGGGGGACCTACGAGCAGTACTTC
TRBJ2-7	TRBV28	NA	NA	CASSPPRKGSSYEQYF	TGTGCCAGCAGTCCTCCCAGGAAAGGGAGCTCCTACGAGCAGTACTTC
TRBJ2-3	TRBV15	NA	TRBD1	CATSRAPGQEITDTQYF	TGTGCCACCAGCAGAGCTCCGGGACAGGAAATCACAGATACGCAGTATTTT
TRBJ2-7	TRBV28	NA	TRBD1	CASTIQQGGYEQYF	TGTGCCAGCACAATTCAACAGGGGGGTTACGAGCAGTACTTC
TRBJ2-1	TRBV6-6	NA	TRBD2	CASSFGTSGRGNEQFF	TGTGCCAGCAGTTTTGGGACTAGCGGGAGAGGTAATGAGCAGTTCTTC
TRBJ2-5	TRBV6-5	NA	TRBD1	CASSYRRTGGETQYF	TGTGCCAGCAGTTACCGACGGACAGGGGGGGAGACCCAGTACTTC
TRBJ2-7	TRBV5-4	NA	TRBD1	CASSSDRVEQYF	TGTGCCAGCAGCTCAGACAGGGTCGAGCAGTACTTC
TRBJ2-2	TRBV2	NA	TRBD2	CASIAERGDTGELFF	TGTGCCAGCATAGCCGAGCGGGGGGACACCGGGGAGCTGTTTTTT
TRBJ1-2	TRBV6-1	NA	TRBD1	CASRGGQGIYGYTF	TGTGCCAGCAGGGGGGGACAGGGGATCTATGGCTACACCTTC
TRBJ1-1	TRBV29-1	NA	TRBD1	CSVVRVRGSNTEAFF	TGCAGCGTTGTTAGGGTCAGGGGGTCGAACACTGAAGCTTTCTTT
TRBJ2-1	TRBV7-9	once	TRBD1	CASSPDREPNEQFF	TGTGCCAGCAGCCCGGACAGGGAGCCCAATGAGCAGTTCTTC
TRBJ1-1	TRBV2	once	TRBD1	CASSEGGTGGIGDTEAFF	TGTGCCAGCAGTGAAGGGGGGACAGGGGGAATTGGGGACACTGAAGCTTTCTTT
TRBJ1-3	TRBV6-5	NA	NA	CASTVGNTIYF	TGTGCCAGCACGGTCGGAAACACCATATATTTT
TRBJ2-2	TRBV29-1	once	TRBD1	CSVGDRVNTGELFF	TGCAGCGTTGGGGACAGGGTAAACACCGGGGAGCTGTTTTTT
TRBJ2-1	TRBV27	NA	TRBD1	CASSLAGGSYNEQFF	TGTGCCAGCAGTTTAGCAGGGGGCTCCTACAATGAGCAGTTCTTC
TRBJ2-1	TRBV7-7	NA	NA	CASSPRLGSYNEQFF	TGTGCCAGCAGCCCACGACTAGGTTCCTACAATGAGCAGTTCTTC
TRBJ1-1	TRBV27	NA	TRBD1	CASSPRQTGSLAFF	TGTGCCAGCAGTCCTCGTCAGACAGGGAGTTTGGCTTTCTTT
TRBJ2-7	TRBV19	NA	NA	CASSMKEYEQYF	TGTGCCAGTAGTATGAAAGAGTACGAGCAGTACTTC
TRBJ1-1	TRBV4-1	NA	NA	CASSLRAGENTEAFF	TGCGCCAGCAGCCTTCGGGCAGGGGAGAACACTGAAGCTTTCTTT
TRBJ1-1	TRBV28	NA	NA	CASSFLGANTEAFF	TGTGCCAGCAGTTTTTTGGGGGCGAACACTGAAGCTTTCTTT
TRBJ1-1	TRBV6-1	NA	TRBD1	CATVPGQAWNTEAFF	TGTGCCACTGTCCCGGGACAGGCGTGGAACACTGAAGCTTTCTTT
TRBJ2-7	TRBV7-6	NA	NA	CASSFSPQGGGNYEQYF	TGTGCCAGCAGCTTTTCTCCACAGGGAGGGGGAAACTACGAGCAGTACTTC
TRBJ2-7	TRBV28	few	NA	CASSLLLYEQYF	TGTGCCAGCAGTCTGCTCCTATACGAGCAGTACTTC
TRBJ2-1	TRBV7-3	NA	TRBD2	CASSPRRRTSGPSSYNEQFF	TGTGCCAGCAGCCCCAGACGTAGGACTAGCGGTCCTAGCTCCTACAATGAGCAGTTCTTC
TRBJ1-1	TRBV6-1	NA	NA	CASRAAENTEAFF	TGTGCCAGCAGAGCCGCGGAAAACACTGAAGCTTTCTTT
TRBJ2-7	TRBV7-9	few	NA	CASSEHYEQYF	TGTGCCAGCAGTGAACACTACGAGCAGTACTTC
TRBJ1-5	TRBV2	few	NA	CASREDRYSNQPQHF	TGTGCCAGCAGGGAGGACAGATATAGCAATCAGCCCCAGCATTTT
TRBJ1-1	TRBV15	NA	NA	CATSPGGVEAEAFF	TGTGCCACCAGCCCAGGAGGGGTGGAGGCTGAAGCTTTCTTT
TRBJ1-1	TRBV10-2	once	NA	CASTRLREVSTEAFF	TGCGCCAGCACCAGGCTCAGGGAGGTGAGCACTGAAGCTTTCTTT
TRBJ2-3	TRBV7-9	NA	TRBD2	CASSLGLARSTDTQYF	TGTGCCAGCAGCCTGGGACTAGCGCGTAGCACAGATACGCAGTATTTT